This T cell receptor beta chain stems from a study of metastatic and nonmetastatic thyroid tumors. Study-level information: Thyroid patients, malignant and benign, had repertoires compared across blood and tumor or nodule tissue.

In the study's own analysis: Differences in CDR3 between clinicopathological groups were drawn on to build a classifier intended to discriminate distant-metastatic papillary thyroid cancer patients. TCRdb re-called the PCR reads via MiXCR. TCRdb's processing, not the study's, gives the V and J calls here. In the table there are 20,000 to 30,000 clones, 10% to 15% of which are singletons. Patients had received no treatment of any kind before thyroid surgery. This clone occurred a few times. Its specificity is not known. A much more abundant neighbour one base away suggests this may be a read error. CDR1 and CDR2 from the germline V gene are SNHLY and FYNNEI. Trimming removed 7 bases at V and 8 bases at J, with 13 bases between. CDR3 size: 12 residues. Notes on the study in general: Reports indicated that malignant thyroid tumors showed significantly higher TCR beta diversity than benign nodules did, in blood and tumor.

This sequence joins TRBV2 and TRBJ2-3; possibly TRBD2 for D (5 bases). The sequence came from a female donor with papillary thyroid cancer or a benign thyroid nodule (not recorded which). Some clones in this sample may be carry-over from other donors' samples. The sample comprised blood. CDR3 amino acids: CASNILRGTQYF. In DNA form, the CDR3 reads TGTGCCAGCAACATACTTCGGGGTACGCAGTATTTT.